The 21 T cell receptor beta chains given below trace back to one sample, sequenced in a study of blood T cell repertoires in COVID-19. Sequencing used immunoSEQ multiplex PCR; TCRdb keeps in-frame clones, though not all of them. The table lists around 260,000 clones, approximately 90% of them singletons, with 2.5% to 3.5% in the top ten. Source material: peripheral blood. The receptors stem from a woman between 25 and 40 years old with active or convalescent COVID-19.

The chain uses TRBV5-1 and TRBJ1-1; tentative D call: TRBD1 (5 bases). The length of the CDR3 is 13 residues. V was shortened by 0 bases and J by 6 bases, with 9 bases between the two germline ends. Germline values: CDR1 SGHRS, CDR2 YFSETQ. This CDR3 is CASSLAGGAEAFF. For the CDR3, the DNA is TGCGCCAGCAGCTTGGCCGGGGGGGCTGAAGCTTTCTTT.

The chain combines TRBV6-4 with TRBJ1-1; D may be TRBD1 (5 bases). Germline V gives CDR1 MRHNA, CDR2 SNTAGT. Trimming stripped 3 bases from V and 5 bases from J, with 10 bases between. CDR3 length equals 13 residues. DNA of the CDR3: TGTGCCAGCAGTGATCAGGGAGGAACTGAAGCTTTCTTT. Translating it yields CASSDQGGTEAFF.

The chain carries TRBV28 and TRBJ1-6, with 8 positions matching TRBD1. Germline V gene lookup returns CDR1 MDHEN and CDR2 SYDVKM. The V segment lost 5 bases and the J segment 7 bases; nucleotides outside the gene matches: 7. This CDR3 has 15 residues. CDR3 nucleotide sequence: TGTGCCAGCAGTGCGGACAGGGTAAGGAATTCACCCCTCCACTTT. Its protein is CASSADRVRNSPLHF.

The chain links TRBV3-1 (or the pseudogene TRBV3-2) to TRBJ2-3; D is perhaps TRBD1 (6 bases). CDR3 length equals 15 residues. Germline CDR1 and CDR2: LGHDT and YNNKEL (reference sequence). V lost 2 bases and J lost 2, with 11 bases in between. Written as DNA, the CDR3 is TGTGCCAGCAGCCAACTTGGGGGCCCCACAGATACGCAGTATTTT. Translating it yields CASSQLGGPTDTQYF.

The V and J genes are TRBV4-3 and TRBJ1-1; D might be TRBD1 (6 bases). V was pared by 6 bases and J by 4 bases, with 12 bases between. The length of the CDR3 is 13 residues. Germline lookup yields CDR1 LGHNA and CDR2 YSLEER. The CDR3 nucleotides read TGCGCCAGCAGGAGGGGGTTTGGCACTGAAGCTTTCTTT. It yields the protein CASRRGFGTEAFF.

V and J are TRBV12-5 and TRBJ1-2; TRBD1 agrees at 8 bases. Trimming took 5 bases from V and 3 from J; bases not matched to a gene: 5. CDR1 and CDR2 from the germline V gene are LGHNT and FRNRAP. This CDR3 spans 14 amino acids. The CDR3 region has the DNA TGTGCTAGTGGTCCCGACAGGGGTGACTATGGCTACACCTTC. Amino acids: CASGPDRGDYGYTF.

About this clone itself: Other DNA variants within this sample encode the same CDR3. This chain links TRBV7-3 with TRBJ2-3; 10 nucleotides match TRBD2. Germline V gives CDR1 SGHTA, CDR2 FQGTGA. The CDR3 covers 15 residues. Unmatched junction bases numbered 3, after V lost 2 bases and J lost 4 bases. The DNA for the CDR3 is TGTGCCAGCAGCTTATCTAGCGGGGGAGCAGATACGCAGTATTTT. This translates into CASSLSSGGADTQYF.

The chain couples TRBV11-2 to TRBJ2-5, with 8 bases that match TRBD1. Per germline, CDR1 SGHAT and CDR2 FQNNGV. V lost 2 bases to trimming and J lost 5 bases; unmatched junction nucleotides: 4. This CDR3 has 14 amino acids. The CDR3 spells CASSLTGGWETQYF. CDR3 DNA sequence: TGTGCCAGCAGCTTAACAGGGGGGTGGGAGACCCAGTACTTC.

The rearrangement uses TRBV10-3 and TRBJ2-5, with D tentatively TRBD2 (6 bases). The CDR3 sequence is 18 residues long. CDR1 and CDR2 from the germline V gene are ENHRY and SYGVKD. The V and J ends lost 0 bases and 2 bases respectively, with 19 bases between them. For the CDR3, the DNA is TGTGCCATCAGTGAGTCGAGGAGGGGAAGCTGGGGTCAAGAGACCCAGTACTTC. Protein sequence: CAISESRRGSWGQETQYF.

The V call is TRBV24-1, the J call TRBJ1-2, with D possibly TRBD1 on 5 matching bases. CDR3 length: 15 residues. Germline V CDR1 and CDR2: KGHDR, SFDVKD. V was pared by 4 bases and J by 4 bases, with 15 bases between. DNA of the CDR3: TGTGCCACCAGTGACCGGGACGGGAGGACCTATGGCTACACCTTC. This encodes CATSDRDGRTYGYTF.

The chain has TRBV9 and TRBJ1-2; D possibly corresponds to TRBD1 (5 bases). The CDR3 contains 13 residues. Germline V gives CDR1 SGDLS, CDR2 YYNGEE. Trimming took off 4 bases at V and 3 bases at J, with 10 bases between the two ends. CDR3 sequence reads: CASSPGGDYGYTF. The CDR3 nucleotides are TGTGCCAGCAGCCCGGGGGGGGACTATGGCTACACCTTC.

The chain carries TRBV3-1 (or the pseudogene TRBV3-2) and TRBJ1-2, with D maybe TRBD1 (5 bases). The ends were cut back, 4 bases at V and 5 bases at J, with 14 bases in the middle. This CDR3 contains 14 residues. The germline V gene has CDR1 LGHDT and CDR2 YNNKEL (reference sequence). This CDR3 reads CASSPPGGEYGYTF. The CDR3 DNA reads TGTGCCAGCAGCCCGCCGGGGGGAGAATATGGCTACACCTTC.

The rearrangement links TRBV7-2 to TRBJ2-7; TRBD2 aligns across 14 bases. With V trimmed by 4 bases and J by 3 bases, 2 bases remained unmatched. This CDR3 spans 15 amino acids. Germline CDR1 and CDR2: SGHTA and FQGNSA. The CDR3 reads CASSWTSGGNYEQYF. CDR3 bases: TGTGCCAGCAGCTGGACTAGCGGGGGGAACTACGAGCAGTACTTC. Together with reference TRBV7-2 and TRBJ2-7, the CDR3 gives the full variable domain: GAGVSQSPSNKVTEKGKDVELRCDPISGHTALYWYRQSLGQGLEFLIYFQGNSAPDKSGLPSDRFSAERTGGSVSTLTIQRTQQEDSAVYLCASSWTSGGNYEQYFGPGTRLTVT.

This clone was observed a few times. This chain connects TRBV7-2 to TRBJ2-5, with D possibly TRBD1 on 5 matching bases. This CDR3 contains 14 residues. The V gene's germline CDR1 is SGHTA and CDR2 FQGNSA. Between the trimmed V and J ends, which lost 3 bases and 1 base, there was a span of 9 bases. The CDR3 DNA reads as TGTGCCAGCAGCTTTGACAGCCTCCAAGAGACCCAGTACTTC. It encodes CASSFDSLQETQYF.

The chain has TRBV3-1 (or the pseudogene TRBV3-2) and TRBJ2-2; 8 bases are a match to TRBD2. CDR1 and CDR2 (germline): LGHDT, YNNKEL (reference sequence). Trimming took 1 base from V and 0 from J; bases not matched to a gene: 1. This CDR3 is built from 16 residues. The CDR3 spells CASSQGGLANTGELFF. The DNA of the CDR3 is TGTGCCAGCAGCCAAGGGGGACTAGCGAACACCGGGGAGCTGTTTTTT.

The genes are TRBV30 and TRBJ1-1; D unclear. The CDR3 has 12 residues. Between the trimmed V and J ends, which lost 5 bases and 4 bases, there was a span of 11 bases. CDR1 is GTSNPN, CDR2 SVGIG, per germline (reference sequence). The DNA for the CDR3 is TGTGCCTGGGGCAATCGGGTCACTGAAGCTTTCTTT. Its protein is CAWGNRVTEAFF. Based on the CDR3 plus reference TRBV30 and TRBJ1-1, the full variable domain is SQTIHQWPATLVQPVGSPLSLECTVEGTSNPNLYWYRQAAGRGLQLLFYSVGIGQISSEVPQNLSASRPQDRQFILSSKKLLLSDSGFYLCAWGNRVTEAFFGQGTRLTVV.

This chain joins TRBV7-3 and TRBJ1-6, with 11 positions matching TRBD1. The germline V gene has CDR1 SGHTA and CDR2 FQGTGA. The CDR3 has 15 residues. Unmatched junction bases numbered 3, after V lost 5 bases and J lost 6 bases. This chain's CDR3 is CASSPGTGGNSPLHF. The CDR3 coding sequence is TGTGCCAGCAGCCCCGGGACAGGGGGTAATTCACCCCTCCACTTT. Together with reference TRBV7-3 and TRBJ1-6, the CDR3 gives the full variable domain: GAGVSQTPSNKVTEKGKYVELRCDPISGHTALYWYRQSLGQGPEFLIYFQGTGAADDSGLPNDRFFAVRPEGSVSTLKIQRTERGDSAVYLCASSPGTGGNSPLHFGNGTRLTVT.

The CDR3 DNA reads TGCAGTGCTAGTCGGGGCGGTGTCGGGGGGAGTCTGGGCGAGCAGTTCTTC. Protein: CSASRGGVGGSLGEQFF. The rearrangement joins TRBV20-1 to TRBJ2-1; 7 bases agree with TRBD2. The CDR3 has 17 residues. Looked up from germline, CDR1 is DFQATT and CDR2 is SNEGSKA (reference sequence). Trimming cost V 3 bases and J 10 bases; bases outside gene matches: 21.

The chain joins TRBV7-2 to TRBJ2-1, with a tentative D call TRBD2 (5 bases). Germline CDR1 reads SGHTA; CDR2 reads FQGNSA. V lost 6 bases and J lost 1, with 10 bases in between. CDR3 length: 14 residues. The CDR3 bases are TGTGCCAGCAGAGTTCCGGGATCCTACAATGAGCAGTTCTTC. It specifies CASRVPGSYNEQFF.

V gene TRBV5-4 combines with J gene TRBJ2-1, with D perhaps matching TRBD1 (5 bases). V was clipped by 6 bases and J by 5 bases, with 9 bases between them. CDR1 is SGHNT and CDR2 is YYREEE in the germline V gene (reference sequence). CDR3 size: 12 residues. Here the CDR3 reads CASKGIDNEQFF. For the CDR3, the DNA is TGTGCCAGCAAGGGGATTGACAATGAGCAGTTCTTC.

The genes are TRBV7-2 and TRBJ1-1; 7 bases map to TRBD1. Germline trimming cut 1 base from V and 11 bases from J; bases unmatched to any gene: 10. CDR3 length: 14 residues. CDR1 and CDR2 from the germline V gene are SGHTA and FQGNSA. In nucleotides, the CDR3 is TGTGCCAGCAGCTTAGTTCGACAGGGCTCCACGGCTTTCTTT. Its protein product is CASSLVRQGSTAFF.